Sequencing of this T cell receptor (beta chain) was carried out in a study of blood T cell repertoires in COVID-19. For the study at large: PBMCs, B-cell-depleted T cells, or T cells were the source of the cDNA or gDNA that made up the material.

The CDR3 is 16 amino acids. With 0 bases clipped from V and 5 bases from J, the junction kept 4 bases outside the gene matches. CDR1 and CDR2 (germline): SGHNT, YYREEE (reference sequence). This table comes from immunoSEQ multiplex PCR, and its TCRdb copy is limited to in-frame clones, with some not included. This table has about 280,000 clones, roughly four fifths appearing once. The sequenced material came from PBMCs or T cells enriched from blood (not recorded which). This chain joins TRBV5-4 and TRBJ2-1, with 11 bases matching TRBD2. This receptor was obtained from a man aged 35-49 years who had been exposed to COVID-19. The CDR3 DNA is TGTGCCAGCAGCTTGGGGGGACTAGCGGAAGACAATGAGCAGTTCTTC. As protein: CASSLGGLAEDNEQFF.